One sample yielded the 23 T cell receptor beta chains listed below, sequenced in a study of sequential checkpoint blockade in melanoma. As for treatment: randomized to nivolumab then ipilimumab (arm A) or the reverse (arm B). Assay used: immunoSEQ multiplex PCR; TCRdb lists only in-frame clones, some missing. The sample lists about 17,000 clones, about 75% seen once, with 10% to 15% in the top ten. The sample was CD8+ T cells sorted from blood (inferred from file names), taken from a patient given nivolumab and ipilimumab in sequence. The origin of the receptors is a human donor with melanoma.

V and J are TRBV12-5 and TRBJ1-1, with D perhaps TRBD1 (6 bases). Trimming took 0 bases from V and 4 from J, leaving 12 bases between them. Germline assignment: CDR1 LGHNT and CDR2 FRNRAP. The CDR3 is 15 amino acids. The CDR3 region is CASGLVPSRGTEAFF. The CDR3 coding sequence is TGTGCTAGTGGTTTGGTACCTTCCAGGGGCACTGAAGCTTTCTTT.

The chain couples TRBV5-5 to TRBJ2-5; 8 nucleotides match TRBD2. Trimming took 2 bases from V and 4 from J; bases not matched to a gene: 10. Germline loops: CDR1 SGHKS, CDR2 YYEKEE (reference sequence). CDR3 length: 16 amino acids. CDR3 DNA sequence: TGTGCCAGCAGCTTCGCGGGAGGCACGGGGCGAGAGACCCAGTACTTC. Translation gives CASSFAGGTGRETQYF.

The J gene is TRBJ2-7, the V gene TRBV7-9; D remains unclear. Trimming removed 2 bases from V and 5 bases from J, with 10 bases in between. Germline V gene sequence: CDR1 SEHNR, CDR2 FQNEAQ (reference sequence). The CDR3 runs to 13 residues. This chain's CDR3 is CASSLITADEQYF. The CDR3 bases are TGTGCCAGCAGCTTAATCACAGCAGACGAGCAGTACTTC.

This rearrangement joins TRBV4-1 to TRBJ2-7, with TRBD1 matching over 7 bases. The CDR3 covers 15 residues. Germline trimming cut 4 bases from V and 1 base from J; bases unmatched to any gene: 7. Germline CDR1 reads MGHRA; CDR2 reads YSYEKL. The CDR3 nucleotides are TGCGCCAGCAGCCTAGGGGACAGTGGGTCCTACGAGCAGTACTTC. Translation: CASSLGDSGSYEQYF.

This chain joins TRBV10-3 and TRBJ2-2; 7 nucleotides align to TRBD2. Germline V gives CDR1 ENHRY, CDR2 SYGVKD. J gave up 2 bases and V 1 base, and 4 bases lay outside the gene matches. The CDR3 sequence is 16 residues long. The CDR3 nucleotides are TGTGCCATCAGTGAGTTGCGGGAGTTTAACACCGGGGAGCTGTTTTTT. The encoded protein is CAISELREFNTGELFF.

This clone has only a few counts. The rearrangement links TRBV7-2 to TRBJ1-2; no reliable D call. The germline CDR1 and CDR2 sequences are SGHTA and FQGNSA. There are 12 residues in the CDR3. V was clipped by 5 bases and J by 1 base, with 5 bases between them. This CDR3 reads CASSPNNYGYTF. The CDR3 nucleotides read TGTGCCAGCAGCCCCAATAACTATGGCTACACCTTC. The full variable domain, completed using reference TRBV7-2 and TRBJ1-2, is GAGVSQSPSNKVTEKGKDVELRCDPISGHTALYWYRQSLGQGLEFLIYFQGNSAPDKSGLPSDRFSAERTGGSVSTLTIQRTQQEDSAVYLCASSPNNYGYTFGSGTRLTVV.

Turning to this clone: A read error is possible here, since a much larger clone lies one base away. The chain has TRBV4-2 and TRBJ1-1, with a weak D call TRBD1 (6 bases). Trimming left V 1 base short and J 8 bases short, with 8 bases between. Looked up from germline, CDR1 is LGHNA and CDR2 is YNFKEQ. The CDR3 runs to 12 residues. CDR3 region: CASSQGGQEAFF. The CDR3 DNA sequence: TGTGCCAGCAGCCAAGGGGGACAAGAAGCTTTCTTT.

V and J are TRBV7-9 and TRBJ2-7, with TRBD1 matching 7 bases. V trimming: 5 bases; J trimming: 2 bases; junction bases outside the gene matches: 9. The length of the CDR3 is 15 residues. Germline V gives CDR1 SEHNR, CDR2 FQNEAQ (reference sequence). CDR3 DNA sequence: TGTGCCAGCAGCCCCGCCCAGACAGGGACCTACGAGCAGTACTTC. This sequence encodes CASSPAQTGTYEQYF.

This clone is a singleton in its sample. This rearrangement joins TRBV9 to TRBJ1-5, with D possibly matching TRBD1 (6 bases). Germline CDR1 reads SGDLS; CDR2 reads YYNGEE. Trimming removed 0 bases from V and 4 bases from J, with 8 bases in between. The CDR3 has 14 residues. CDR3 sequence: CASSVEGVNQPQHF. For the CDR3, the DNA is TGTGCCAGCAGCGTAGAGGGGGTGAATCAGCCCCAGCATTTT.

The J gene is TRBJ1-2, the V gene TRBV9, with D possibly TRBD1 on 6 matching bases. Trimming left V 3 bases short and J 2 bases short, with 14 bases between. There are 15 residues in the CDR3. Germline values: CDR1 SGDLS, CDR2 YYNGEE. The CDR3, as DNA: TGTGCCAGCAGCGGCATGGGGGGGCGAAACTATGGCTACACCTTC. This encodes CASSGMGGRNYGYTF.

CDR3 sequence reads: CASSDSQGGSYEQYF. Written as DNA, the CDR3 is TGTGCCAGCAGTGACAGCCAGGGGGGCTCCTACGAGCAGTACTTC. The chain links TRBV5-6 to TRBJ2-7; TRBD1 might be the D (7 bases). V dropped 5 bases and J dropped 0 bases, with 15 bases sitting between them. Germline assignment: CDR1 SGHDT and CDR2 YYEEEE. The CDR3 runs 15 residues.

The V call is TRBV4-1, the J call TRBJ2-2, with D possibly matching TRBD2 (5 bases). The CDR3 length is 15 residues. The V end was cut by 0 bases, the J end by 4 bases, with 9 bases between. Germline V gene data show CDR1 as MGHRA and CDR2 as YSYEKL. Here the CDR3 DNA reads TGCGCCAGCAGCCAAGAGGCGGAGGTCACCGGGGAGCTGTTTTTT. It yields the protein CASSQEAEVTGELFF.

This clone occurred a few times. J is TRBJ1-4 and V is TRBV19; tentative D call: TRBD1 (6 bases). Germline lookup yields CDR1 LNHDA and CDR2 SQIVND (reference sequence). This CDR3 region has 17 residues. V gave up 2 bases and J gave up 2 bases, with 15 bases separating them. The CDR3 coding sequence is TGTGCCAGTAGTATACCCTTGTACAGGGCGACTAATGAAAAACTGTTTTTT. It translates to CASSIPLYRATNEKLFF.

V and J are TRBV6-1 and TRBJ2-7; D is perhaps TRBD2 (5 bases). V dropped 3 bases and J dropped 0 bases, with 12 bases sitting between them. Germline-derived CDR1 and CDR2 are MNHNS and SASEGT. The CDR3 loop spans 15 amino acids. This CDR3 is CASSDLFTSSYEQYF. CDR3 sequence (DNA): TGTGCCAGCAGTGATTTGTTCACTAGCTCCTACGAGCAGTACTTC.

The chain recombines TRBV27 with TRBJ1-1; D is perhaps TRBD1 (6 bases). CDR1 and CDR2 (germline): MNHEY, SMNVEV (reference sequence). V lost 5 bases and J lost 10, with 14 bases in between. The CDR3 has 12 residues. The DNA for the CDR3 is TGTGCCAGCAGTAAATTGACAGGACGAGCTTTCTTT. It translates to CASSKLTGRAFF.

V and J are TRBV10-3 and TRBJ2-3, with a possible D match to TRBD2 (5 bases). Germline-derived CDR1 and CDR2 are ENHRY and SYGVKD. CDR3 length equals 11 residues. V was cut by 8 bases and J by 4 bases, with 7 bases left in between. The CDR3 spells CAIEGSDTQYF. CDR3 sequence (DNA): TGTGCCATCGAGGGATCAGATACGCAGTATTTT.

V is TRBV6-5 and J is TRBJ2-7; 9 positions match TRBD2. Trimming at V came to 6 bases and at J to 3 bases, leaving 6 bases not matched to a gene. The CDR3 loop spans 14 amino acids. Germline V gene data show CDR1 as MNHEY and CDR2 as SVGAGI. The CDR3 DNA reads TGTGCCAGCAGGTGGGGTAGCGGGAGCTACGAGCAGTACTTC. Its translation is CASRWGSGSYEQYF.

The chain employs TRBV21-1 and TRBJ2-7; the D call TRBD2 from the table was never checked on the DNA. TRBV21-1 is listed as a pseudogene. CDR3 length: 14 residues. The CDR3 nucleotides are TGTGCCAGCTGGAGGGTAAGAGGACTCTACGAGCAGTACTTC. It translates to CASWRVRGLYEQYF.

This chain links TRBV9 with TRBJ2-1; tentatively, D is TRBD2 (6 bases). The CDR3 covers 13 residues. V lost 4 bases and J 7 bases, leaving 12 bases between the germline ends. Germline V gives CDR1 SGDLS, CDR2 YYNGEE. The CDR3 DNA reads as TGTGCCAGCAGCCCTGGGACTCTTAATGAGCAGTTCTTC. Translating it yields CASSPGTLNEQFF.

The V and J genes are TRBV9 and TRBJ2-7, with 10 bases lining up with TRBD2. This CDR3 region has 14 residues. CDR1 SGDLS and CDR2 YYNGEE come from the germline V gene. V lost 0 bases, J lost 5 bases, and 2 bases stayed unmatched. As DNA, the CDR3 is TGTGCCAGCAGCGTAGGTGGACTAGCGGACGAGCAGTACTTC. This codes for CASSVGGLADEQYF.

This chain links TRBV28 with TRBJ2-7; 12 positions agree with TRBD2. Germline values: CDR1 MDHEN, CDR2 SYDVKM. This CDR3 has 16 amino acids. The V and J ends lost 6 bases and 9 bases, in that order; junction bases with no gene match: 15. The DNA of the CDR3 is TGTGCCAGCAGCCTTCTCCTAGCGGGGGGGCAGGAAGTGCAGTACTTC. Protein sequence: CASSLLLAGGQEVQYF.

Comments on this clone: An end of the junction does not agree with germline; a read error may underlie this. In DNA form, the CDR3 reads TGTGCTAGCAGCTTCAGTGTGACCGGGGAGCTGTTTTTT. Translated, it gives CASSFSVTGELFF. This rearrangement joins TRBV7-7 to TRBJ2-2; the D is unclear. Germline-derived CDR1 and CDR2 are SSHAT and FNYEAQ (reference sequence). The CDR3 is 13 residues long.

The chain couples TRBV19 to TRBJ1-1, with TRBD1 as a possible D gene (6 bases). The CDR3 covers 16 residues. Trimming left V 6 bases short and J 0 bases short, with 17 bases between. CDR1 is LNHDA and CDR2 is SQIVND in the germline V gene (reference sequence). CDR3 coding DNA: TGTGCCAGTAGGGACAGACTTGGACCGCTGAACACTGAAGCTTTCTTT. Protein product: CASRDRLGPLNTEAFF.